The 14 T cell receptor beta chains presented below share a single source sample, sequenced in a study of cytomegalovirus exposure and HLA in healthy donors. Use of 60 Vbeta and 13 Jbeta primers characterized the PCR. Assay: immunoSEQ multiplex PCR; the TCRdb copy retains only in-frame clones and omits some. The sample table includes about 32,000 clones. The specimen sequenced was PBMCs. These receptors all stem from a female donor in good health and CMV-seronegative.

The chain has TRBV28 and TRBJ2-4, with 7 bases identical to TRBD1. The length of the CDR3 is 15 residues. In germline, CDR1 is MDHEN, CDR2 SYDVKM. V lost 7 bases to trimming and J lost 0 bases; unmatched junction nucleotides: 6. The CDR3: CASTNRGPAKNIQYF. As DNA, the CDR3 is TGTGCCAGCACAAACAGGGGACCAGCCAAAAACATTCAGTACTTC.

This rearrangement joins TRBV5-4 to TRBJ2-1; TRBD1 is a possible D gene (5 bases). V lost 4 bases to trimming and J lost 6 bases, with 17 bases between them. The CDR3 is 15 residues long. CDR1 SGHNT and CDR2 YYREEE come from the germline V gene (reference sequence). CDR3 sequence (DNA): TGTGCCAGCAGCCGGGCCCAGGGCGAGGTCAATGAGCAGTTCTTC. Its protein product is CASSRAQGEVNEQFF.

V is TRBV27 and J is TRBJ2-7; 7 bases fit TRBD1. The CDR3 has 13 amino acids. V lost 3 bases to trimming and J lost 4 bases; unmatched junction nucleotides: 3. Germline V gives CDR1 MNHEY, CDR2 SMNVEV (reference sequence). The CDR3 sequence: CASSLGRGYEQYF. The DNA for the CDR3 is TGTGCCAGCAGTTTGGGCAGGGGGTACGAGCAGTACTTC.

V is TRBV5-1 and J is TRBJ1-2, with 8 positions matching TRBD1. With 4 bases clipped from V and 5 bases from J, the junction kept 7 bases outside the gene matches. Germline assignment: CDR1 SGHRS and CDR2 YFSETQ. The CDR3 is made up of 14 amino acids. CDR3 residues: CASSPGQEVYGYTF. The CDR3 region has the DNA TGCGCCAGCAGCCCGGGACAGGAGGTATATGGCTACACCTTC.

The chain joins TRBV9 to TRBJ2-5, with a weak D call TRBD2 (7 bases). Germline-derived CDR1 and CDR2 are SGDLS and YYNGEE. The CDR3 is made up of 14 amino acids. Trimming cost V 3 bases and J 8 bases, with 17 bases left between them. CDR3 amino acids: CASSASGASGTQYF. The CDR3 bases are TGTGCCAGCAGCGCATCGGGGGCTAGCGGAACCCAGTACTTC.

The chain couples TRBV18 to TRBJ2-1, with a weak D call TRBD1 (5 bases). The ends were cut back, 3 bases at V and 5 bases at J, with 14 bases in the middle. The germline V gene has CDR1 KGHSH and CDR2 LQKENI. This CDR3 is built from 15 residues. CDR3 in amino acids: CASSPQGKGNNEQFF. CDR3 nucleotides: TGTGCCAGCTCACCTCAGGGAAAGGGGAACAATGAGCAGTTCTTC.

This chain uses TRBV5-1 with TRBJ2-3, with a weak D call TRBD2 (6 bases). CDR1 is SGHRS and CDR2 is YFSETQ in the germline V gene. The CDR3 contains 13 residues. Trimming removed 3 bases at V and 5 bases at J, with 10 bases between. The CDR3 protein is CASSSGDIDTQYF. CDR3 DNA sequence: TGCGCCAGCAGCTCGGGAGATATAGATACGCAGTATTTT.

This sequence joins TRBV11-3 and TRBJ2-7, with a possible D match to TRBD1 (6 bases). The length of the CDR3 is 13 residues. Trimming took 2 bases from V and 5 from J, leaving 10 bases between them. CDR1 and CDR2 from the germline V gene are SGHNT and YENEEA. The CDR3 DNA reads TGTGCCAGCAGCTTAACAGGGACGAACGAGCAGTACTTC. Translation gives CASSLTGTNEQYF.

This chain links TRBV19 with TRBJ1-1; unclear D gene. Germline V gene data show CDR1 as LNHDA and CDR2 as SQIVND (reference sequence). Trimming cost V 3 bases and J 3 bases, with 11 bases left between them. This CDR3 contains 14 residues. CDR3 sequence reads: CASSIFDTDTEAFF. CDR3 coding DNA: TGTGCCAGTAGTATTTTCGACACCGACACTGAAGCTTTCTTT.

V gene TRBV10-3 combines with J gene TRBJ2-7, with 8 bases matching TRBD2. The CDR3 runs 15 residues. Germline trimming cut 4 bases from V and 2 bases from J; bases unmatched to any gene: 7. CDR1 and CDR2 (germline): ENHRY, SYGVKD. CDR3 amino acids: CAISVGGGTPYEQYF. CDR3 DNA sequence: TGTGCCATCAGTGTGGGCGGGGGGACCCCCTACGAGCAGTACTTC.

The V call is TRBV6-1, the J call TRBJ1-1; D gene unclear. Germline CDR1 MNHNS, CDR2 SASEGT. Trimming pared 5 bases from V and 3 bases from J, leaving 13 bases between. The CDR3 is 14 residues long. CDR3 protein: CASSHVAPDTEAFF. DNA for the CDR3: TGTGCCAGCAGTCACGTTGCCCCGGACACTGAAGCTTTCTTT.

The V and J genes are TRBV6-5 and TRBJ1-2; weak D call: TRBD1 (6 bases). Trimming removed 6 bases at V and 4 bases at J, with 15 bases between. Germline-derived CDR1 and CDR2 are MNHEY and SVGAGI. There are 14 residues in the CDR3. The DNA of the CDR3 is TGTGCCAGCAGACTCGGGGGGCTAGGCTATGGCTACACCTTC. Translated: CASRLGGLGYGYTF.

The rearrangement uses TRBV4-2 and TRBJ1-2; D is uncertain. From germline, CDR1 is LGHNA and CDR2 YNFKEQ. There are 16 residues in the CDR3. V was pared by 0 bases and J by 0 bases, with 11 bases between. CDR3 residues: CASSQDPARANYGYTF. CDR3 in DNA: TGTGCCAGCAGCCAAGATCCCGCAAGAGCTAACTATGGCTACACCTTC.

The V and J genes are TRBV23-1 and TRBJ1-6, with D possibly matching TRBD1 (6 bases). TRBV23-1 is annotated as an ORF whose role is uncertain. The CDR3 is 15 residues long. V dropped 6 bases and J dropped 5 bases, with 14 bases sitting between them. This CDR3 reads CASSQQGKDNSPLHF. Written as DNA, the CDR3 is TGCGCCAGCAGCCAACAGGGAAAGGATAATTCACCCCTCCACTTT.